These 8 T cell receptor beta chains share one sample of origin, sequenced in a study of blood T cell repertoires in COVID-19. Profiling relied on immunoSEQ multiplex PCR, and the TCRdb table lists in-frame clones only, not all of them. The data hold 100,000 to 150,000 clones, with about 88% observed a single time. Sequenced sample: peripheral blood. Source of these receptors: a woman aged 80 or older with acute or convalescent COVID-19.

V usage is TRBV6-6 and J usage is TRBJ1-3, with a possible D match to TRBD1 (5 bases). Between the trimmed V and J ends, which lost 1 base and 0 bases, there was a span of 10 bases. The CDR3 contains 16 residues. From germline, CDR1 is MNHNY and CDR2 SVGAGI (reference sequence). The CDR3 coding sequence is TGTGCCAGCAGTTACTACCTCCAGGGCTCTGGAAACACCATATATTTT. The encoded protein is CASSYYLQGSGNTIYF.

A single count supports this clone. The gene calls are TRBV10-3 and TRBJ2-7; TRBD2 matches at 13 bases. The germline V gene encodes CDR1 ENHRY and CDR2 SYGVKD. J gave up 5 bases and V 2 bases, and 6 bases lay outside the gene matches. The CDR3 is 16 residues long. The CDR3 spells CAISEGGLAGSHEQYF. The CDR3 DNA reads TGTGCCATCAGTGAGGGGGGACTAGCGGGGTCCCACGAGCAGTACTTC.

V is TRBV19 and J is TRBJ1-2; 8 bases agree with TRBD1. The V segment lost 3 bases and the J segment 7 bases; nucleotides outside the gene matches: 7. Germline-derived CDR1 and CDR2 are LNHDA and SQIVND (reference sequence). The CDR3 covers 14 residues. The CDR3, as DNA: TGTGCCAGTAGTATTGGTCAGGGGGCGTTTGGCTACACCTTC. Translation gives CASSIGQGAFGYTF.

The chain uses TRBV6-1 and TRBJ1-1; 7 bases map to TRBD1. The CDR3 runs 16 residues. CDR1 and CDR2 from the germline V gene are MNHNS and SASEGT. V gave up 2 bases and J gave up 4 bases; unmatched junction bases: 10. In DNA form, the CDR3 reads TGTGCCAGCAGTGAAAGGGGACAGAGGGGTTTCACTGAAGCTTTCTTT. Encoded protein: CASSERGQRGFTEAFF.

The chain has TRBV28 and TRBJ1-2, with TRBD1 matching over 9 bases. This CDR3 has 16 amino acids. Germline-derived CDR1 and CDR2 are MDHEN and SYDVKM. V shed 5 bases, J shed 8 bases, and the junction held 15 bases outside the gene matches. CDR3 region: CASSPTNRGLLGGYTF. The CDR3 DNA reads as TGTGCCAGCAGTCCTACTAACAGGGGGCTACTAGGGGGCTACACCTTC.

The chain is built from TRBV18 and TRBJ2-7; D perhaps matches TRBD1 (6 bases). Germline CDR1 KGHSH, CDR2 LQKENI. The germline V and J ends were trimmed by 2 bases and 3 bases, with 11 bases remaining between them. CDR3 length equals 14 residues. This chain's CDR3 is CASSPETGFYEQYF. CDR3 DNA: TGTGCCAGCTCACCAGAGACAGGCTTCTACGAGCAGTACTTC.

V and J are TRBV12-3 or TRBV12-4 and TRBJ2-1; D is unclear. Trimming took 6 bases from V and 7 from J, leaving 13 bases between them. The CDR3 consists of 13 residues. The CDR3 loop is CASRVNADNEQFF. The CDR3 nucleotides read TGTGCCAGCAGGGTGAACGCGGATAATGAGCAGTTCTTC.

CDR3 coding DNA: TGTGCCAGCAGTGATAAGGTAGGGGCGATTTCCTACGAGCAGTACTTC. It codes for CASSDKVGAISYEQYF. The V call is TRBV6-1, the J call TRBJ2-7; tentative D call: TRBD1 (5 bases). The CDR3 consists of 16 residues. Germline V gene data show CDR1 as MNHNS and CDR2 as SASEGT. Trimming stripped 3 bases from V and 1 base from J, with 16 bases between.